The 4 T cell receptor beta chains below were found in one sample sequenced in a study of vaccination and CD4 T cells after COVID-19. The study sequenced cultured CD4+ T cell DNA using the Oncomine TCR Beta short-read assay. One entry per CDR3 protein results from TCRdb running MiXCR on the PCR reads. The sample carries approximately 9,300 distinct CDR3 sequences, roughly 34% recorded once. Treatment noted: approximately nine-day PBMC culture with coronavirus spike peptide pools or control peptides (ViraFEST assay). Their target antigens are unknown. Sequenced material: CD4+ T cells from blood, cultured in vitro. The receptors come from a human donor who had recovered from COVID-19.

This clonotype has only a few counts. The chain recombines TRBV14 with TRBJ1-6; D unclear. The V end was cut by 0 bases, the J end by 0 bases, with 9 bases between. The length of the CDR3 is 17 residues. Germline loops: CDR1 SGHDN, CDR2 FVKESK. This CDR3 reads CASSQERASSYNSPLHF. DNA of the CDR3: TGTGCCAGCAGCCAAGAGAGGGCAAGCTCCTATAATTCACCCCTCCACTTT.

The genes are TRBV18 and TRBJ1-1; D might be TRBD1 (5 bases). Trimming stripped 2 bases from V and 2 bases from J, with 12 bases between. The length of the CDR3 is 15 residues. Germline V gene data show CDR1 as KGHSH and CDR2 as LQKENI. The CDR3 sequence: CASSPKQGANTEAFF. DNA of the CDR3: TGTGCCAGCTCACCAAAGCAGGGAGCTAACACTGAAGCTTTCTTT. The full variable domain, completed using reference TRBV18 and TRBJ1-1, is NAGVMQNPRHLVRRRGQEARLRCSPMKGHSHVYWYRQLPEEGLKFMVYLQKENIIDESGMPKERFSAEFPKEGPSILRIQQVVRGDSAAYFCASSPKQGANTEAFFGQGTRLTVV.

This rearrangement joins TRBV11-3 to TRBJ1-1; unclear D gene. The V gene's germline CDR1 is SGHNT and CDR2 YENEEA. The CDR3 loop spans 13 amino acids. Trimming removed 5 bases from V and 5 bases from J, with 12 bases in between. The chain's CDR3 is CASSAEVRTEAFF. The CDR3 DNA reads as TGTGCCAGCAGCGCCGAGGTCCGGACTGAAGCTTTCTTT.

This clonotype appeared a single time. The rearrangement joins TRBV9 to TRBJ1-6; D ambiguous. There are 14 residues in the CDR3. V dropped 0 bases and J dropped 7 bases, with 8 bases sitting between them. Germline assignment: CDR1 SGDLS and CDR2 YYNGEE. The DNA of the CDR3 is TGTGCCAGCAGCGTAGAGGGCAGAAATTCACCCCTCCACTTT. Protein product: CASSVEGRNSPLHF.